Each of the 26 T cell receptor beta chains below was sequenced from the same sample in a study of T cell repertoires in cytomegalovirus infection. Each CDR3 protein gets one entry after TCRdb re-called the reads with MiXCR. The table includes about 740,000 distinct CDR3 sequences, approximately 34% detected once. Input material: PBMCs. The receptors here all came from a human donor in good health (CMV status not recorded). Some clones in this sample may be carry-over from other donors' samples.

This clonotype turned up a few times. This rearrangement joins TRBV25-1 to TRBJ2-5, with 7 positions matching TRBD2. Per the germline V gene, CDR1 is MGHDK and CDR2 is SYGVNS. Trimming removed 5 bases from V and 1 base from J; junction bases left unmatched: 7. There are 15 residues in the CDR3. The CDR3 reads CASSPGRVIQETQYF. CDR3 DNA: TGTGCCAGCAGTCCAGGGAGGGTGATCCAAGAGACCCAGTACTTC.

This clonotype was seen more than once but under ten times. The genes are TRBV28 and TRBJ1-5; D is possibly TRBD1 (5 bases). The CDR3 consists of 14 residues. The V gene's germline CDR1 is MDHEN and CDR2 SYDVKM. Trimming shortened V by 2 bases and J by 7 bases, and 12 bases separated the two germline ends. CDR3 DNA: TGTGCCAGCAGTTTAGGAGGGGAGGTCCAGCCCCAGCATTTT. Protein sequence: CASSLGGEVQPQHF.

This clonotype came up a few times. The chain links TRBV11-2 to TRBJ1-1, with no clear D. Germline CDR1 reads SGHAT; CDR2 reads FQNNGV. This CDR3 region has 15 residues. The V end was cut by 1 base, the J end by 4 bases, with 13 bases between. CDR3 region: CASSLAAGLGTEAFF. CDR3 coding DNA: TGTGCCAGCAGCTTAGCCGCGGGTTTGGGCACTGAAGCTTTCTTT.

The rearrangement joins TRBV7-3 to TRBJ2-3; 13 nucleotides agree with TRBD2. The CDR3 totals 16 residues. Trimming at V came to 4 bases and at J to 6 bases, leaving 7 bases not matched to a gene. Germline CDR1 SGHTA, CDR2 FQGTGA. The CDR3 is CASSSRLAGGRDTQYF. CDR3 DNA: TGTGCCAGCAGCTCCCGACTAGCGGGGGGTCGGGATACGCAGTATTTT.

The sample holds one count of this clonotype. This sequence joins TRBV5-1 and TRBJ2-4; 7 nucleotides match TRBD2. V lost 7 bases and J lost 6; bases outside the gene matches: 7. There are 13 residues in the CDR3. Germline CDR1 reads SGHRS; CDR2 reads YFSETQ. The CDR3 sequence is CASSREFGNIQYF. The CDR3 DNA is TGCGCCAGCTCGCGGGAGTTCGGAAACATTCAGTACTTC. Supplemented by reference TRBV5-1 and TRBJ2-4, the full variable domain reads KAGVTQTPRYLIKTRGQQVTLSCSPISGHRSVSWYQQTPGQGLQFLFEYFSETQRNKGNFPGRFSGRQFSNSRSEMNVSTLELGDSALYLCASSREFGNIQYFGAGTRLSVL.

The chain has TRBV19 and TRBJ2-1; 13 bases align to TRBD2. V was clipped by 0 bases and J by 6 bases; unmatched bases: 8. Germline V gene data show CDR1 as LNHDA and CDR2 as SQIVND (reference sequence). CDR3 length equals 18 residues. This CDR3 is CASSIDRWTSGRPNEQFF. CDR3 sequence (DNA): TGTGCCAGTAGTATAGATCGTTGGACTAGCGGGAGACCCAATGAGCAGTTCTTC. Full variable domain (rest looked up from reference TRBV19 and TRBJ2-1): DGGITQSPKYLFRKEGQNVTLSCEQNLNHDAMYWYRQDPGQGLRLIYYSQIVNDFQKGDIAEGYSVSREKKESFPLTVTSAQKNPTAFYLCASSIDRWTSGRPNEQFFGPGTRLTVL.

The chain couples TRBV27 to TRBJ2-3, with 8 nucleotides matching TRBD2. The CDR3 consists of 15 residues. V lost 4 bases, J lost 0 bases, and 3 bases stayed unmatched. Germline-derived CDR1 and CDR2 are MNHEY and SMNVEV (reference sequence). Written as DNA, the CDR3 is TGTGCCAGCAGTTCTAGCGGGTATAGCACAGATACGCAGTATTTT. It encodes CASSSSGYSTDTQYF.

This clonotype has just a few counts. The chain links TRBV19 to TRBJ1-2; possible D gene TRBD1, 5 bases. CDR1 LNHDA and CDR2 SQIVND come from the germline V gene (reference sequence). This CDR3 comprises 13 residues. The V and J ends lost 10 bases and 2 bases respectively, with 14 bases between them. CDR3 in amino acids: CATELRGNYGYTF. The CDR3 DNA sequence: TGTGCCACCGAACTAAGGGGAAACTATGGCTACACCTTC.

This sequence joins TRBV27 and TRBJ2-1; D ambiguous. V lost 2 bases and J lost 10, with 12 bases in between. The CDR3 sequence is 13 residues long. Germline V gene sequence: CDR1 MNHEY, CDR2 SMNVEV (reference sequence). CDR3 loop: CASSLPGGREQFF. The CDR3 DNA follows: TGTGCCAGCAGTTTACCTGGCGGCAGGGAGCAGTTCTTC.

This clonotype has just a few counts. The chain uses TRBV5-1 and TRBJ1-1; D remains unclear. V was cut by 3 bases and J by 7 bases, with 19 bases left in between. CDR1 is SGHRS, CDR2 YFSETQ, per germline. This CDR3 has 15 amino acids. The CDR3, as DNA: TGCGCCAGCAGCTGGGGAATGGGTGGATATAGTGAAGCTTTCTTT. This encodes CASSWGMGGYSEAFF.

The chain is built from TRBV7-3 and TRBJ1-1, with D tentatively TRBD1 (6 bases). Germline loops: CDR1 SGHTA, CDR2 FQGTGA. Trimming stripped 5 bases from V and 4 bases from J, with 14 bases between. The CDR3 runs 14 residues. The CDR3: CASSKDPGVTEAFF. The CDR3 bases are TGTGCCAGCAGCAAGGACCCAGGGGTCACTGAAGCTTTCTTT.

This rearrangement joins TRBV23-1 to TRBJ2-7, with D possibly TRBD1 on 5 matching bases. TRBV23-1 is known as an ORF, though its function is uncertain. The ends were cut back, 0 bases at V and 2 bases at J, with 8 bases in the middle. This CDR3 contains 14 residues. The CDR3 spells CASSQSPGPYEQYF. The CDR3 DNA sequence: TGCGCCAGCAGTCAATCGCCAGGGCCCTACGAGCAGTACTTC.

The chain uses TRBV28 and TRBJ2-7, with TRBD1 as a possible D gene (7 bases). Germline CDR1 and CDR2: MDHEN and SYDVKM. CDR3 length: 17 residues. Trimming took off 8 bases at V and 5 bases at J, with 28 bases between the two ends. CDR3 sequence (DNA): TGTGCCAGCTCAGGGGGGCATTTCTCCCGGTCGGAGGACGAGCAGTACTTC. Encoded protein: CASSGGHFSRSEDEQYF.

The chain uses TRBV4-1 and TRBJ2-7, with 8 nucleotides matching TRBD2. This CDR3 contains 15 residues. Unmatched junction bases numbered 6, after V lost 1 base and J lost 4 bases. The germline V gene has CDR1 MGHRA and CDR2 YSYEKL. The CDR3 DNA sequence: TGCGCCAGCAGCCAAGGTCCGGGACTAGTGTACGAGCAGTACTTC. Its protein product is CASSQGPGLVYEQYF.

Turning to this clonotype: One end of the junction varies from germline; a read error may be responsible. The chain employs TRBV7-2 and TRBJ2-1; 7 positions agree with TRBD1. Germline loops: CDR1 SGHTA, CDR2 FQGNSA. The length of the CDR3 is 15 residues. The CDR3 DNA follows: TGTTCCAGCAGCTCTGTCGCAGGGGGAAGCAATGAGCAGTTCTTC. Translated, it gives CSSSSVAGGSNEQFF.

There are many counts of this clonotype. The CDR3: CASSPMPLRGNRPRYEQYF. The CDR3 DNA sequence: TGTGCCAGCAGCCCTATGCCGCTTCGGGGGAATCGTCCCCGCTACGAGCAGTACTTC. The chain is built from TRBV7-8 and TRBJ2-7, with D perhaps TRBD2 (6 bases). Trimming left V 5 bases short and J 3 bases short, with 29 bases between. The CDR3 covers 19 residues. Germline V lookup: CDR1 SGHVS, CDR2 FQNEAQ.

There are a few counts of this clonotype. V and J are TRBV6-1 and TRBJ1-5; D is ambiguous. This CDR3 is 15 amino acids long. With 7 bases removed from V and 0 bases from J, the gap between germline ends came to 13 bases. Germline CDR1 reads MNHNS; CDR2 reads SASEGT. The CDR3 spells CASTIDGYSNQPQHF. As DNA, the CDR3 is TGTGCCAGCACGATCGACGGATATAGCAATCAGCCCCAGCATTTT.

The V and J genes are TRBV20-1 and TRBJ1-5; possibly TRBD1 for D (6 bases). The CDR3 loop spans 17 amino acids. The germline gives CDR1 DFQATT, CDR2 SNEGSKA (reference sequence). V was cut by 5 bases and J by 6 bases, with 26 bases left in between. For the CDR3, the DNA is TGCAGTGCTGGCCGTCGGGGGGGCAGGGGATTGGGTCAGCCCCAGCATTTT. Encoded protein: CSAGRRGGRGLGQPQHF.

The chain joins TRBV29-1 to TRBJ2-2; the D is unclear. Trimming cost V 4 bases and J 4 bases, with 4 bases left between them. Germline values: CDR1 SQVTM, CDR2 ANQGSEA. The CDR3 is 11 amino acids. CDR3 region: CSVGSTGELFF. In DNA form, the CDR3 reads TGCAGCGTTGGGAGCACCGGGGAGCTGTTTTTT.

This clonotype appeared many times. The chain joins TRBV7-2 to TRBJ1-5; TRBD1 might be the D (6 bases). The V end was cut by 5 bases, the J end by 6 bases, with 17 bases between. Germline loops: CDR1 SGHTA, CDR2 FQGNSA. The CDR3 has 15 residues. The CDR3 bases are TGTGCCAGCAGCCCGGTGGAAGGGGGAGGTCAGCCCCAGCATTTT. Amino acids: CASSPVEGGGQPQHF. The complete variable domain, with remaining parts taken from reference TRBV7-2 and TRBJ1-5, reads GAGVSQSPSNKVTEKGKDVELRCDPISGHTALYWYRQSLGQGLEFLIYFQGNSAPDKSGLPSDRFSAERTGGSVSTLTIQRTQQEDSAVYLCASSPVEGGGQPQHFGDGTRLSIL.

J is TRBJ1-5 and V is TRBV6-6; D gene unclear. The CDR3 length is 15 residues. Between the trimmed V and J ends, which lost 2 bases and 0 bases, there was a span of 8 bases. Germline CDR1 reads MNHNY; CDR2 reads SVGAGI (reference sequence). The CDR3 sequence is CASSYGDGSNQPQHF. DNA for the CDR3: TGTGCCAGCAGTTACGGTGATGGTAGCAATCAGCCCCAGCATTTT.

V and J are TRBV4-1 and TRBJ2-2; D is undetermined. CDR1 and CDR2 from the germline V gene are MGHRA and YSYEKL. CDR3 length: 12 amino acids. Trimming cost V 1 base and J 9 bases, with 6 bases left between them. CDR3 amino acids: CASSQARRELFF. The CDR3 coding sequence is TGCGCCAGCAGCCAAGCCCGCAGGGAGCTGTTTTTT.

This clonotype was counted at least ten times. This chain links TRBV7-8 with TRBJ1-5; TRBD1 might be the D (6 bases). Per germline, CDR1 SGHVS and CDR2 FQNEAQ. The CDR3 sequence is 16 residues long. V shed 5 bases and J shed 3 bases, with 17 bases lying between them. CDR3 sequence reads: CASSQGGVLPNQPQHF. CDR3 sequence (DNA): TGTGCCAGCAGCCAAGGGGGGGTACTCCCCAATCAGCCCCAGCATTTT. The whole variable domain, filled in from reference TRBV7-8 and TRBJ1-5, reads GAGVSQSPRYKVAKRGQDVALRCDPISGHVSLFWYQQALGQGPEFLTYFQNEAQLDKSGLPSDRFFAERPEGSVSTLKIQRTQQEDSAVYLCASSQGGVLPNQPQHFGDGTRLSIL.

V is TRBV12-3 or TRBV12-4 and J is TRBJ2-7; 9 bases are a match to TRBD2. The ends lost 1 base at V and 6 bases at J; junction bases unmatched: 7. The CDR3 runs to 15 residues. CDR3 DNA sequence: TGTGCCAGCAGTTTAGGGACTAGCGAGAGAAGCGAGCAGTACTTC. Translation: CASSLGTSERSEQYF.

The CDR3 here is CASSLLAGEAFF. The CDR3 DNA sequence: TGTGCCAGCAGCTTACTGGCGGGAGAAGCTTTCTTT. The chain employs TRBV11-2 and TRBJ1-1, with unresolved D. The CDR3 is 12 amino acids. V lost 2 bases, J lost 8 bases, and 9 bases lay in between. Germline loops: CDR1 SGHAT, CDR2 FQNNGV.

The table lists this clonotype with a count of one. The rearrangement joins TRBV28 to TRBJ2-7; 10 positions match TRBD2. With V trimmed by 4 bases and J by 2 bases, 5 bases remained unmatched. The CDR3 sequence is 15 residues long. The germline V gene encodes CDR1 MDHEN and CDR2 SYDVKM. The CDR3 reads CASSSVAGGTYEQYF. The DNA for the CDR3 is TGTGCCAGCAGTTCCGTAGCGGGAGGTACCTACGAGCAGTACTTC.